These 17 T cell receptor beta chains were sequenced from one sample in a study of T cell clonality in common variable immunodeficiency. TCRdb keeps only in-frame clones here, not all; method: immunoSEQ multiplex PCR. The sample gives about 42,000 clones, none seen only once, and the top ten clones hold roughly 2.8%. Specimen: peripheral blood mononuclear cells. The receptors were sampled from a person between 18 and 75 years old in good health.

At least ten counts were recorded for this clone. The observed sequence ends 3 residues before the CDR3 terminus, with the missing tail filled in from the germline J gene. The rearrangement links TRBV18 to TRBJ2-3; 7 bases fit TRBD2. Losses at the gene ends were 2 bases for V and 1 base for J; bases not matched to a gene: 3. CDR1 and CDR2 from the germline V gene are KGHSH and LQKENI. CDR3 length equals 15 residues. The CDR3 loop is CASSPYSGGTDTQYF. The sequenced CDR3 bases are TGTGCCAGCTCACCATACAGCGGGGGCACAGATACG. The full variable domain, with the rest looked up from reference TRBV18 and TRBJ2-3, is NAGVMQNPRHLVRRRGQEARLRCSPMKGHSHVYWYRQLPEEGLKFMVYLQKENIIDESGMPKERFSAEFPKEGPSILRIQQVVRGDSAAYFCASSPYSGGTDTQYFGPGTRLTVL.

Ten or more counts support this clone. The CDR3 end falls 3 residues outside the read, so it is completed with the germline J gene. The chain combines TRBV29-1 with TRBJ1-1; the match to TRBD1 covers 9 bases. The trim removed 5 bases at V and 5 bases at J, leaving 3 bases unmatched. Germline V gene data show CDR1 as SQVTM and CDR2 as ANQGSEA. The CDR3 consists of 12 residues. The CDR3 bases that were read are TGCAGCGTTCGGGACAGGGTGACTGAA. It yields the protein CSVRDRVTE. The entire CDR3 protein is CSVRDRVTEAFF. Together with reference TRBV29-1 and TRBJ1-1, the CDR3 gives the full variable domain: SAVISQKPSRDICQRGTSLTIQCQVDSQVTMMFWYRQQPGQSLTLIATANQGSEATYESGFVIDKFPISRPNLTFSTLTVSNMSPEDSSIYLCSVRDRVTEAFFGQGTRLTVV.

This clone was seen at least ten times. The CDR3 sequence: CASSHQGKGGELFF. The part of the CDR3 DNA that was read is TGTGCCAGCAGCCACCAGGGGAAGGGCGGGGAG. V usage is TRBV7-9 and J usage is TRBJ2-2, with D perhaps matching TRBD1 (6 bases). The missing CDR3 end, 3 residues past where the read stops, is filled in from the germline J gene. The V end lost 5 bases, the J end lost 7 bases, and 14 bases lay between the germline ends. The CDR3 runs to 14 residues. The germline gives CDR1 SEHNR, CDR2 FQNEAQ (reference sequence). Based on the CDR3 plus reference TRBV7-9 and TRBJ2-2, the full variable domain is DTGVSQNPRHKITKRGQNVTFRCDPISEHNRLYWYRQTLGQGPEFLTYFQNEAQLEKSRLLSDRFSAERPKGSFSTLEIQRTEQGDSAMYLCASSHQGKGGELFFGEGSRLTVL.

This clone was detected ten times or more. From the germline J gene comes the end of the CDR3, since the read stops 3 residues before it. V usage is TRBV20-1 and J usage is TRBJ1-2; TRBD1 aligns across 8 bases. Germline loops: CDR1 DFQATT, CDR2 SNEGSKA (reference sequence). The CDR3 runs to 16 residues. This CDR3 reads CSASQGGAGGERGYTF. The CDR3 DNA, read in part, is TGCAGTGCTAGCCAGGGTGGGGCAGGGGGCGAAAGAGGC.

This clone was counted ten times or more. The read halts 3 residues ahead of the CDR3 end, with the missing end drawn from the germline J gene. This chain joins TRBV20-1 and TRBJ2-2; D perhaps matches TRBD1 (5 bases). The CDR3 covers 14 residues. CDR1 and CDR2 (germline): DFQATT, SNEGSKA (reference sequence). V lost 1 base and J lost 1, with 7 bases in between. The CDR3 loop is CSARAQGNTGELFF. CDR3 bases read: TGCAGTGCTAGAGCTCAGGGGAACACCGGGGAG.

This clone showed up many times. Coverage ceases 3 residues before the CDR3 finishes, and the germline J gene fills in the end. The chain has TRBV20-1 and TRBJ2-5; 8 nucleotides align to TRBD2. This CDR3 region has 12 residues. The ends lost 6 bases at V and 3 bases at J; junction bases unmatched: 3. Germline CDR1 reads DFQATT; CDR2 reads SNEGSKA (reference sequence). Partial CDR3 DNA: TGCAGTGCAACGGGGGGGAAAGAGACC. Translated, it gives CSATGGKET. The full-length CDR3 reads as CSATGGKETQYF.

This clone has only a few counts. The sequence runs out 3 residues before the end of the CDR3; the remainder is reconstructed from the germline J gene. The J gene is TRBJ1-1, the V gene TRBV20-1; 7 nucleotides align to TRBD1. The CDR3 length is 14 residues. J gave up 1 base and V 1 base, and 3 bases lay outside the gene matches. Per germline, CDR1 DFQATT and CDR2 SNEGSKA (reference sequence). Partial CDR3 DNA: TGCAGTGCTAGAGTTGAGGGGGCGAACACTGAA. Translation: CSARVEGANTE. From start to end, the CDR3 is CSARVEGANTEAFF.

At least ten counts were recorded for this clone. CDR3 DNA (partial): TGTGCCAGTAGAGACCTCAGGGGGGAAGGGAATGAAAAA. Its protein is CASRDLRGEGNEK. Given in full, the CDR3 is CASRDLRGEGNEKLFF. V usage is TRBV19 and J usage is TRBJ1-4, with 7 bases aligning to TRBD1. The sequence runs out 3 residues before the end of the CDR3; the remainder is reconstructed from the germline J gene. Germline loops: CDR1 LNHDA, CDR2 SQIVND (reference sequence). CDR3 size: 16 residues. Unmatched junction bases numbered 12, after V lost 6 bases and J lost 5 bases. The variable domain in full, completed from reference TRBV19 and TRBJ1-4, reads DGGITQSPKYLFRKEGQNVTLSCEQNLNHDAMYWYRQDPGQGLRLIYYSQIVNDFQKGDIAEGYSVSREKKESFPLTVTSAQKNPTAFYLCASRDLRGEGNEKLFFGSGTQLSVL.

This clone has at least ten counts. The DNA ends 3 residues before the CDR3 does, and the rest of the CDR3 is filled in from the germline J gene. The chain couples TRBV14 to TRBJ2-1; perhaps TRBD2 as D (6 bases). V shed 4 bases and J shed 4 bases, with 17 bases lying between them. Germline values: CDR1 SGHDN, CDR2 FVKESK. The CDR3 consists of 16 residues. The CDR3 DNA, read in part, is TGTGCCAGCAGCCCTTTTACCGGGACTCTATACAATGAG. Amino acid sequence: CASSPFTGTLYNE. The CDR3 in its entirety is CASSPFTGTLYNEQFF. The whole variable domain, remainder taken from reference TRBV14 and TRBJ2-1, is EAGVTQFPSHSVIEKGQTVTLRCDPISGHDNLYWYRRVMGKEIKFLLHFVKESKQDESGMPNNRFLAERTGGTYSTLKVQPAELEDSGVYFCASSPFTGTLYNEQFFGPGTRLTVL.

There are many counts of this clone. The read ends 3 residues before the CDR3 terminus; that terminus is restored from the germline J gene. V and J are TRBV18 and TRBJ1-5, with D possibly matching TRBD1 (6 bases). V was cut by 0 bases and J by 3 bases, with 12 bases left in between. Germline CDR1 and CDR2: KGHSH and LQKENI. The length of the CDR3 is 16 residues. The CDR3 loop is CASSPPGAAVNQPQHF. CDR3 DNA, as far as it was read: TGTGCCAGCTCACCACCGGGGGCTGCCGTCAATCAGCCC.

Only a few counts were recorded for this clone. With the read ending 3 residues before the CDR3 end, the germline J gene is used to fill in that end. This sequence joins TRBV7-9 and TRBJ2-3; no reliable D call. The CDR3 spans 14 residues. Germline V gene data show CDR1 as SEHNR and CDR2 as FQNEAQ (reference sequence). CDR3 in amino acids: CASSFVAPQETQYF. CDR3 DNA, as far as it was read: TGTGCCAGCAGCTTCGTGGCACCACAAGAGACG. Looking up the rest from reference TRBV7-9 and TRBJ2-3 gives the full variable domain: DTGVSQNPRHKITKRGQNVTFRCDPISEHNRLYWYRQTLGQGPEFLTYFQNEAQLEKSRLLSDRFSAERPKGSFSTLEIQRTEQGDSAMYLCASSFVAPQETQYFGPGTRLTVL.

This clone showed up many times. The read finishes 3 residues shy of the CDR3 end, and the germline J gene is used to complete it. The V gene is TRBV5-4, the J gene TRBJ2-5; 9 bases align to TRBD2. This CDR3 contains 14 residues. V was clipped by 4 bases and J by 6 bases; unmatched bases: 7. From germline, CDR1 is SGHNT and CDR2 YYREEE (reference sequence). CDR3 sequence: CASSITGTSQTQYF. CDR3 DNA (partial): TGTGCCAGCAGCATCACCGGGACTAGCCAGACC.

Worth noting for this clone: The read stops 3 residues short of the end of the CDR3; the missing end is completed from the germline J gene. The sample contains more than one DNA sequence encoding this CDR3. The rearrangement uses TRBV5-1 and TRBJ1-3; D possibly corresponds to TRBD1 (5 bases). CDR3 length: 13 residues. The germline CDR1 and CDR2 sequences are SGHRS and YFSETQ. V dropped 4 bases and J dropped 4 bases, with 9 bases sitting between them. CDR3 DNA, as far as it was read: TGCGCCAGCAGCCAGGGCCGAGGAAACACC. Translation gives CASSQGRGNT. The CDR3 reads in full as CASSQGRGNTIYF.

The sample holds many counts of this clone. The sequence runs out 3 residues before the end of the CDR3; the remainder is reconstructed from the germline J gene. This chain uses TRBV7-2 with TRBJ2-1; a weak D match, TRBD2 (5 bases). The ends were cut back, 11 bases at V and 0 bases at J, with 17 bases in the middle. Germline CDR1 SGHTA, CDR2 FQGNSA. CDR3 length: 15 residues. CDR3 sequence: CAGKSGRSSYNEQFF. The CDR3 bases that were read are TGTGCCGGTAAAAGCGGAAGGAGCTCCTACAATGAG.

There are many counts of this clone. The missing CDR3 end, 3 residues past where the read stops, is filled in from the germline J gene. The rearrangement uses TRBV5-1 and TRBJ2-5; D gene uncertain. Germline V gene sequence: CDR1 SGHRS, CDR2 YFSETQ. CDR3 length equals 14 residues. V dropped 3 bases and J dropped 2 bases, with 11 bases sitting between them. The CDR3 region is CASSYPGRQETQYF. The CDR3 bases that were read are TGCGCCAGCAGCTACCCCGGCAGGCAAGAGACC.

Many counts were recorded for this clone. The read ends 3 residues early relative to the CDR3; the germline J gene fills the gap. The V and J genes are TRBV29-1 and TRBJ2-7; TRBD1 might be the D (5 bases). Trimming took 1 base from V and 0 from J, leaving 13 bases between them. The CDR3 consists of 15 residues. Germline CDR1 is SQVTM and CDR2 is ANQGSEA. The sequenced part of the CDR3 DNA is TGCAGCGTTGAAGGAACAGGACCGAGCTCCTACGAG. Its translation is CSVEGTGPSSYE. In full, the CDR3 is CSVEGTGPSSYEQYF.

This clone was counted many times. The read ends 3 residues shy of where the CDR3 ends; the end is completed using the germline J gene. This sequence joins TRBV20-1 and TRBJ2-3, with TRBD2 matching 10 bases. This CDR3 is 15 amino acids long. Unmatched junction bases numbered 6, after V lost 3 bases and J lost 3 bases. Germline-derived CDR1 and CDR2 are DFQATT and SNEGSKA (reference sequence). The sequenced part of the CDR3 DNA is TGCAGTGCTAGCACCTATAGCGGGGGGACAGATACG. Protein: CSASTYSGGTDT. The whole CDR3 protein is CSASTYSGGTDTQYF.